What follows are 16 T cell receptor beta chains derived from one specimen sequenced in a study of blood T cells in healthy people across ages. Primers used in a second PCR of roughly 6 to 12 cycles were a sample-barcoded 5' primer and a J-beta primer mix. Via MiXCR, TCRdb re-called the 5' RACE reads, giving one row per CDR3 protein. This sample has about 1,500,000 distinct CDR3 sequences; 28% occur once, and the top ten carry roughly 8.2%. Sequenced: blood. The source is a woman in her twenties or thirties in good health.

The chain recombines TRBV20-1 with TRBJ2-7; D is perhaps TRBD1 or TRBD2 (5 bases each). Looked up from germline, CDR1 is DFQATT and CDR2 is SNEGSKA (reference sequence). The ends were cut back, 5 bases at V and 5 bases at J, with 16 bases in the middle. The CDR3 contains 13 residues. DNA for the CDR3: TGCAGTGCTCTGAGGGGATTAAGGGACGAGCAGTACTTC. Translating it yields CSALRGLRDEQYF.

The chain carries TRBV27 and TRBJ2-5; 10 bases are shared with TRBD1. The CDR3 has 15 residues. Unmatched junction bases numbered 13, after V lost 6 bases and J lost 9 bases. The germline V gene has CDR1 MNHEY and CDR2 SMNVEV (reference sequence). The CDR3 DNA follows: TGTGCCAGCAGCCCCGGGACAGGGGTATGGGAGGCCCAGTACTTC. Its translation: CASSPGTGVWEAQYF.

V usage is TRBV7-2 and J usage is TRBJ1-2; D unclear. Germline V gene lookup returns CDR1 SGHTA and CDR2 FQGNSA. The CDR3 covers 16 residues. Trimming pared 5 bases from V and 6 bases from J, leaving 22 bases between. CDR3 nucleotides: TGTGCCAGCAGCAACGAGGCAGGTGGAGGTGGGGATGGCTACACCTTC. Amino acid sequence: CASSNEAGGGGDGYTF.

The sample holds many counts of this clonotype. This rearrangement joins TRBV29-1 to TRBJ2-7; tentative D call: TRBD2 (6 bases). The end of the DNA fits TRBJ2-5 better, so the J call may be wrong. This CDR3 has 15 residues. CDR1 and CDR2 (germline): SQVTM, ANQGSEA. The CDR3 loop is CSVEDLTDPGGTQYF. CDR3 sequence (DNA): TGCAGCGTTGAAGATCTTACCGATCCCGGGGGGACCCAGTACTTC.

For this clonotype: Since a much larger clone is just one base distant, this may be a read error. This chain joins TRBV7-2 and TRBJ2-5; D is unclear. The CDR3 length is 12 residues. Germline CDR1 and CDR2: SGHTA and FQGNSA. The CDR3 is CASSLDLEAQYF. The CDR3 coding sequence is TGTGCCAGCAGCTTAGATTTAGAGGCCCAGTACTTC. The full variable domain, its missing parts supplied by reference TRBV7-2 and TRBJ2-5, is GAGVSQSPSNKVTEKGKDVELRCDPISGHTALYWYRQSLGQGLEFLIYFQGNSAPDKSGLPSDRFSAERTGGSVSTLTIQRTQQEDSAVYLCASSLDLEAQYFGPGTRLLVL.

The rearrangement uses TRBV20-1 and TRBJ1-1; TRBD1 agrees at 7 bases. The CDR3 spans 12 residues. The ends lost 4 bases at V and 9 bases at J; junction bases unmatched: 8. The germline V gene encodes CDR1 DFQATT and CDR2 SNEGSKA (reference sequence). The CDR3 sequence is CSATTGTVKAFF. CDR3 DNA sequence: TGCAGTGCTACGACCGGGACAGTAAAAGCTTTCTTT.

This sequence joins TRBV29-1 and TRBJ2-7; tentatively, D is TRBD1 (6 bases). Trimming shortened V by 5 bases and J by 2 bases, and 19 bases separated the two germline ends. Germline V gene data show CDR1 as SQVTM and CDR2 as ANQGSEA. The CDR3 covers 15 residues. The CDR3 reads CSVTNENREPYEQYF. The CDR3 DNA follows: TGCAGCGTTACCAATGAAAACAGGGAACCCTACGAGCAGTACTTC.

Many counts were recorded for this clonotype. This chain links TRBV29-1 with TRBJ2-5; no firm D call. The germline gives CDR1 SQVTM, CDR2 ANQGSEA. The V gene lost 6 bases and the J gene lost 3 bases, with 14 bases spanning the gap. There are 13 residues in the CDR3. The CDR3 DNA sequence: TGCAGCGTAAGACATACCCTAAAAGAGACCCAGTACTTC. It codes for CSVRHTLKETQYF.

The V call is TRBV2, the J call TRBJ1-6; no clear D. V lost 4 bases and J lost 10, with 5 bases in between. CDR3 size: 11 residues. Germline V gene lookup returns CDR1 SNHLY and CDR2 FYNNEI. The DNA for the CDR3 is TGTGCCAGCAGTGTTGGGTCACCCCTCCACTTT. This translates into CASSVGSPLHF.

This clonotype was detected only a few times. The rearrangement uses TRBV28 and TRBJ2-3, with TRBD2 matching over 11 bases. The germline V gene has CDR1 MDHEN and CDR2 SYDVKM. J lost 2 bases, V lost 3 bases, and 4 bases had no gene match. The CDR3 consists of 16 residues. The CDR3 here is CASSFGSGGATDTQYF. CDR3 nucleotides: TGTGCCAGCAGTTTTGGTAGCGGGGGGGCCACAGATACGCAGTATTTT.

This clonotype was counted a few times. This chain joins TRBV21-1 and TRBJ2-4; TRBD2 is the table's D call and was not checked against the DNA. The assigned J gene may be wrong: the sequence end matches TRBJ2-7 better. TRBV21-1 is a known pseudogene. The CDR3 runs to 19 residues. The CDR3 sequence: CASSKEMEESWQITYEQYF. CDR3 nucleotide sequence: TGTGCCAGCAGCAAAGAGATGGAGGAGTCTTGGCAAATTACCTACGAGCAGTACTTC.

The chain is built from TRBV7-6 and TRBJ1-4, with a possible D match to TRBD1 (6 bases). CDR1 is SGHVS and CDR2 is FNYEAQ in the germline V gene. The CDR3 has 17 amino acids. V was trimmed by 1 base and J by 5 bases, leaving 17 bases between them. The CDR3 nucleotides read TGTGCCAGCAGCTTAGACGGCCCCGGGGGGCCGAATGAAAAACTGTTTTTT. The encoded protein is CASSLDGPGGPNEKLFF.

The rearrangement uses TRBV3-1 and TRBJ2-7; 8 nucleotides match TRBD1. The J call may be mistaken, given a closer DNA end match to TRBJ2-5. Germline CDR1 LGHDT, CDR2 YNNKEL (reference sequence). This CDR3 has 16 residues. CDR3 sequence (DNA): TGTGCCAGCAGCCAAGTCCCCAGGGGGCATGGAGAGACCCAGTACTTC. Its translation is CASSQVPRGHGETQYF.

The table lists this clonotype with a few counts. The CDR3 region has the DNA TGTGCCAGCAGCTGGACAGGGGGCGACGGCTACACCTTC. The encoded protein is CASSWTGGDGYTF. The rearrangement joins TRBV3-1 to TRBJ1-2, with 11 bases fitting TRBD1. The CDR3 sequence is 13 residues long. V lost 5 bases and J lost 8; bases outside the gene matches: 4. Germline V gene sequence: CDR1 LGHDT, CDR2 YNNKEL (reference sequence). Full variable domain (rest looked up from reference TRBV3-1 and TRBJ1-2): DTAVSQTPKYLVTQMGNDKSIKCEQNLGHDTMYWYKQDSKKFLKIMFSYNNKELIINETVPNRFSPKSPDKAHLNLHINSLELGDSAVYFCASSWTGGDGYTFGSGTRLTVV.

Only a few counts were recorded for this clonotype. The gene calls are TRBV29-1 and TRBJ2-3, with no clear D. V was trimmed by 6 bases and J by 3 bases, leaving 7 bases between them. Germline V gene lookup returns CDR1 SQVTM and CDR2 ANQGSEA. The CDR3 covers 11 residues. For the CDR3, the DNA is TGCAGCGTCCTAGGGACAGATACGCAGTATTTT. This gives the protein CSVLGTDTQYF.

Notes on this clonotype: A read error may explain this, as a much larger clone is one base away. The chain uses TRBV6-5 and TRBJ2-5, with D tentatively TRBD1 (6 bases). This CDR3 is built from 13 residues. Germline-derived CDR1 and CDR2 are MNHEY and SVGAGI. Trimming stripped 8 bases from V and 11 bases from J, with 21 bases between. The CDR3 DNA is TGTGCCAGCCGACTGACAGGAACCTACGGGCAGTACTTC. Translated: CASRLTGTYGQYF.